Listed below are T cell receptor beta chains from one sample, sequenced in a study of post-analysis software for immune sequencing data. In TCRdb, the PCR reads were re-called with MiXCR into one record per CDR3 protein. The sample has some 800,000 distinct CDR3 sequences, 46% seen once. The sequenced sample was blood. These receptors all come from a girl between 5 and 17 years old with multiple sclerosis. The CDR3 runs from the conserved cysteine through the conserved F or W. Each record gives: D gene, J gene, clone size, V gene, CDR3 DNA, CDR3 protein. A D gene is named only where the DNA matches it firmly. Rows may omit the clone size; those that give it use once, few, many or a size class.

D: .; J: TRBJ2-5; size: .; V: TRBV7-9; DNA: TGTGCCAGCAGCTTCTCGGGAGAACCGTACCAAGAGACCCAGTACTTC; CDR3: CASSFSGEPYQETQYF
D: .; J: TRBJ2-3; size: .; V: TRBV4-1; DNA: TGCGCCAGCAGCCAAGAGGGACTCAGCACAGATACGCAGTATTTT; CDR3: CASSQEGLSTDTQYF
D: TRBD2; J: TRBJ2-7; size: .; V: TRBV20-1; DNA: TGCAGTGCTAGCGAGCCCGGGACTAACTACGAGCAGTACTTC; CDR3: CSASEPGTNYEQYF
D: .; J: TRBJ2-5; size: .; V: TRBV2; DNA: TGTGCCAGCAGTGATGACCCCAAGGGCCTTCAAGAGACCCAGTACTTC; CDR3: CASSDDPKGLQETQYF
D: TRBD1; J: TRBJ1-4; size: few; V: TRBV6-6; DNA: TGTGCCAGCAGTTTACCGGGACAGCTAAATGAAAAACTGTTTTTT; CDR3: CASSLPGQLNEKLFF
D: TRBD2; J: TRBJ2-5; size: many; V: TRBV12-3/TRBV12-4; DNA: TGTGCCAGCAGTTCCATCGGACTAGCGGGAGAGACCCAGTACTTC; CDR3: CASSSIGLAGETQYF
D: .; J: TRBJ1-1; size: .; V: TRBV3-1; DNA: TGTGCCAGCAGCCACCTGTCGGTGGCTTTCTTT; CDR3: CASSHLSVAFF
D: TRBD2; J: TRBJ2-3; size: .; V: TRBV7-2; DNA: TGTGCCAGCAGCTTAGCGTTGCCTAGCGGGAGGGTTACAACGCAGTATTTT; CDR3: CASSLALPSGRVTTQYF
D: .; J: TRBJ1-1; size: few; V: TRBV28; DNA: TGTGCCAGCGCGACAGGCTCGAACACTGAAGCTTTCTTT; CDR3: CASATGSNTEAFF
D: TRBD2; J: TRBJ2-1; size: few; V: TRBV4-2; DNA: TGTGCCAGCAGCCAAGATGACCCCCGACTAGCGGGAGAGGATGAGCAGTTCTTC; CDR3: CASSQDDPRLAGEDEQFF
D: TRBD2; J: TRBJ2-7; size: few; V: TRBV20-1; DNA: TGCAGTGCCGCGGGGACTAGCGGGAGGAGCTCCTACGAGCAGTACTTC; CDR3: CSAAGTSGRSSYEQYF
D: .; J: TRBJ1-1; size: few; V: TRBV7-2; DNA: TGTGCCAGCAGCCGCCTAGGCACGGTCAACACTGAAGCTTTCTTT; CDR3: CASSRLGTVNTEAFF
D: .; J: TRBJ2-5; size: .; V: TRBV6-5; DNA: TGTGCCAGCAGCTCCGGACAAAAGGGGGACCAGTACTTC; CDR3: CASSSGQKGDQYF
D: TRBD1; J: TRBJ2-1; size: .; V: TRBV7-9; DNA: TGTGCCAGCAGCTTCTCCACCGGGACAGGGGGTTCCAATGAGCAGTTCTTC; CDR3: CASSFSTGTGGSNEQFF
D: TRBD1; J: TRBJ2-3; size: .; V: TRBV20-1; DNA: TGCAGTGCTAGCCCCCTTTCCCCAGGACAGGAAGCAGATACGCAGTATTTT; CDR3: CSASPLSPGQEADTQYF
D: .; J: TRBJ2-7; size: few; V: TRBV9; DNA: TGTGCCAGCAGCCCGCGGAACGGCCCGTCCTGGGTGTACGACGAGCAGTACTTC; CDR3: CASSPRNGPSWVYDEQYF
D: .; J: TRBJ2-7; size: once; V: TRBV20-1; DNA: TGCAGTGCTAGAATGTCTGTGACTTCCTACGAGCAGTACTTC; CDR3: CSARMSVTSYEQYF
D: TRBD2; J: TRBJ2-5; size: few; V: TRBV24-1; DNA: TGTGCCACCAGTGGATTCCCACAGATCGGGGTAGCGGGGGAGACCCAGTACTTC; CDR3: CATSGFPQIGVAGETQYF
D: TRBD2; J: TRBJ2-5; size: many; V: TRBV6-5; DNA: TGTGCCAGCAGGCTAGCGGGGAGAGAGACCCAGTACTTC; CDR3: CASRLAGRETQYF
D: .; J: TRBJ2-2; size: .; V: TRBV5-1; DNA: TGCGCCAGCGGTTCTATGGGGGCAACCGGGGAGCTGTTTTTT; CDR3: CASGSMGATGELFF